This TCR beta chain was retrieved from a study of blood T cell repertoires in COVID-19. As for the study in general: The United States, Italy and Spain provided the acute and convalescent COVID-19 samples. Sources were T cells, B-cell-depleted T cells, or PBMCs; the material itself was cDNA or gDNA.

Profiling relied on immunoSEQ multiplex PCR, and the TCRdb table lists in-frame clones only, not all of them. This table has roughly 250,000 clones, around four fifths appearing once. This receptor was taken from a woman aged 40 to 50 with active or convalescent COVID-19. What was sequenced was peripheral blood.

The CDR3 nucleotides read TGTGCCAGCAGCCCCCCCGGGGGGTTTGCTGAAGCTTTCTTT. Amino acid sequence: CASSPPGGFAEAFF. The chain has TRBV28 and TRBJ1-1, with D possibly matching TRBD1 (5 bases). The CDR3 covers 14 residues. The germline V gene encodes CDR1 MDHEN and CDR2 SYDVKM. V shed 6 bases and J shed 6 bases, with 17 bases lying between them. The entire variable domain, with the rest obtained from reference TRBV28 and TRBJ1-1, is as follows: DVKVTQSSRYLVKRTGEKVFLECVQDMDHENMFWYRQDPGLGLRLIYFSYDVKMKEKGDIPEGYSVSREKKERFSLILESASTNQTSMYLCASSPPGGFAEAFFGQGTRLTVV.